The source of this T cell receptor (beta chain) is a study of T-cell memory formation after mild COVID-19. TCRdb redid the calling of the 5' RACE reads with MiXCR, one entry per CDR3 protein. This table holds some 320,000 distinct CDR3 sequences, roughly an eighth found once. V was clipped by 0 bases and J by 0 bases, with 4 bases between them. CDR3 length equals 14 residues. The germline V gene has CDR1 SGHRS and CDR2 YFSETQ. This clonotype was seen repeatedly, ten times or more. Sequenced sample: PBMCs or a T cell subset sorted from them (not recorded which). This clonotype was obtained from a young man who had mild COVID-19 (a few samples of this study predate the infection). Cell type and time point are not known. The rearrangement joins TRBV5-1 to TRBJ2-1; D gene uncertain. The CDR3 loop reads CASSLEGSYNEQFF. The CDR3 DNA sequence: TGCGCCAGCAGCTTGGAAGGCTCCTACAATGAGCAGTTCTTC.